One T cell receptor beta chain is described in this entry. The PCR used 60 Vbeta and 13 Jbeta primers. This table comes from immunoSEQ multiplex PCR, and its TCRdb copy is limited to in-frame clones, with some not included. The repertoire holds roughly 120,000 clones, with more than 75% as singletons. This sample is part of a study of cytomegalovirus exposure and HLA in healthy donors. At the level of the study: Ancestry clustering placed about four fifths of roughly 400 genotyped donors in the Caucasian-associated cluster.

This CDR3 contains 16 residues. J was trimmed by 8 bases and V by 4 bases; bases with no gene match: 8. The germline CDR1 and CDR2 sequences are SGHRS and YFSETQ. The chain is built from TRBV5-1 and TRBJ2-1; 14 bases agree with TRBD2. Input material: PBMCs. The TCR sequence derives from a woman aged 55-69 years in good health and CMV-seropositive. CDR3: CASSVSTSGRAYEQFF. The CDR3 nucleotides read TGCGCCAGCAGCGTCTCGACTAGCGGGAGGGCGTATGAGCAGTTCTTC.